The present T cell receptor beta chain was sequenced within a study of cytomegalovirus exposure and HLA in healthy donors. General observations from the study: Indistinguishable V segments, including TRBV6-2 and TRBV6-3, were excluded. The study designated roughly 150 TCR beta chains cytomegalovirus-associated.

There are 13 residues in the CDR3. CDR1 and CDR2 (germline): ENHRY, SYGVKD. V shed 3 bases and J 10 bases; nucleotides not matched to a gene: 2. As to this clone: Its target is not known.

Amplification used 60 Vbeta primers and 13 Jbeta primers. Profiling relied on immunoSEQ multiplex PCR, and the TCRdb table lists in-frame clones only, not all of them. The repertoire holds around 130,000 clones, roughly 84% seen once, with 0.95% to 1.5% in the top ten. The specimen was PBMCs. The chain has TRBV10-3 and TRBJ1-6; 8 positions agree with TRBD1. This sequence originates from a girl aged 2-10 years in good health and CMV-seronegative. The CDR3 sequence: CAISEGQGSPLHF. The CDR3 nucleotides are TGTGCCATCAGTGAAGGACAGGGCTCACCCCTCCACTTT.